Below, 4 T cell receptor beta chains from the same sample are listed, as sequenced in a study of glioma-infiltrating T cells. TCR alpha and beta CDR3 regions were amplified from RNA using iRepertoire nested multiplex PCR. Each CDR3 protein gets one entry after TCRdb re-called the multiplex PCR reads with MiXCR. This sample has approximately 90,000 distinct CDR3 sequences; approximately 22% occur once, and the top ten carry 6.7%. The sequencing sample was made of glioma tissue, nonneoplastic brain tissue, or PBMCs (not recorded which). The origin of the receptors is a human donor with low-grade glioma or glioblastoma, undergoing nonglioma brain surgery, or in good health (not recorded which).

This clonotype was seen at least ten times. This chain uses TRBV7-9 with TRBJ1-1; the D is unclear. The CDR3 has 13 residues. Trimming removed 1 base at V and 7 bases at J, with 10 bases between. Germline lookup yields CDR1 SEHNR and CDR2 FQNEAQ (reference sequence). For the CDR3, the DNA is TGTGCCAGCAGCTTAGGCTCCTTCGGTGAAGCTTTCTTT. It is translated as CASSLGSFGEAFF.

This clonotype was recorded many times. V usage is TRBV7-2 and J usage is TRBJ2-5; 15 bases map to TRBD2. The CDR3 totals 16 residues. The germline V gene encodes CDR1 SGHTA and CDR2 FQGNSA. V lost 5 bases and J lost 4; bases outside the gene matches: 5. The CDR3 nucleotides read TGTGCCAGCAGCAACGGACTAGCGGGGGGGCGAGAGACCCAGTACTTC. This translates into CASSNGLAGGRETQYF. The whole variable domain, remainder taken from reference TRBV7-2 and TRBJ2-5, is GAGVSQSPSNKVTEKGKDVELRCDPISGHTALYWYRQSLGQGLEFLIYFQGNSAPDKSGLPSDRFSAERTGGSVSTLTIQRTQQEDSAVYLCASSNGLAGGRETQYFGPGTRLLVL.

In this sample, this clonotype turned up many times. The CDR3, as DNA: TGTGCCAGTAGTCCCCGGCCCTATGGCTACACCTTC. Translated: CASSPRPYGYTF. The rearrangement links TRBV19 to TRBJ1-2; D call uncertain. Germline CDR1 LNHDA, CDR2 SQIVND (reference sequence). CDR3 length equals 12 residues. Deletions cut 5 bases from V and 4 bases from J, with 8 bases between.

This chain links TRBV2 with TRBJ2-1; D remains ambiguous. The CDR3 is 13 amino acids. CDR1 is SNHLY and CDR2 is FYNNEI in the germline V gene. Trimming cost V 4 bases and J 7 bases, with 11 bases left between them. This CDR3 is CASSVQTMNEQFF. The CDR3 region has the DNA TGTGCCAGCAGTGTTCAGACGATGAATGAGCAGTTCTTC.